This TCR beta chain was identified in a study of cytomegalovirus exposure and HLA in healthy donors. Concerning this clone itself: Its antigen is unknown.

PCR used 60 Vbeta primers and 13 Jbeta primers. Generated by immunoSEQ multiplex PCR, the TCRdb table keeps only in-frame clones and is missing some. This table has 150,000 to 180,000 clones, around 84% appearing once. General study points: Among the sequence variants, a highly shared cluster was likely an artifact of sequencing. Most CMV-associated TCR beta chains were later found to appear HLA-restricted. Altogether, 164 TCR beta chains were recorded as cytomegalovirus-associated.

The V gene lost 1 base and the J gene lost 12 bases, with 19 bases spanning the gap. The CDR3 loop spans 15 amino acids. CDR1 is SEHNR and CDR2 is FQNEAQ in the germline V gene (reference sequence). What was sequenced was PBMCs. This sequence was found in a woman in her 40s in good health and CMV-seropositive. This rearrangement joins TRBV7-9 to TRBJ2-1, with a tentative D call TRBD2 (5 bases). The CDR3 bases are TGTGCCAGCAGCTTAGGGCCGGAAGCGGCTCTTGCGCAGTTCTTC. It encodes CASSLGPEAALAQFF. Together with reference TRBV7-9 and TRBJ2-1, the CDR3 gives the full variable domain: DTGVSQNPRHKITKRGQNVTFRCDPISEHNRLYWYRQTLGQGPEFLTYFQNEAQLEKSRLLSDRFSAERPKGSFSTLEIQRTEQGDSAMYLCASSLGPEAALAQFFGPGTRLTVL.